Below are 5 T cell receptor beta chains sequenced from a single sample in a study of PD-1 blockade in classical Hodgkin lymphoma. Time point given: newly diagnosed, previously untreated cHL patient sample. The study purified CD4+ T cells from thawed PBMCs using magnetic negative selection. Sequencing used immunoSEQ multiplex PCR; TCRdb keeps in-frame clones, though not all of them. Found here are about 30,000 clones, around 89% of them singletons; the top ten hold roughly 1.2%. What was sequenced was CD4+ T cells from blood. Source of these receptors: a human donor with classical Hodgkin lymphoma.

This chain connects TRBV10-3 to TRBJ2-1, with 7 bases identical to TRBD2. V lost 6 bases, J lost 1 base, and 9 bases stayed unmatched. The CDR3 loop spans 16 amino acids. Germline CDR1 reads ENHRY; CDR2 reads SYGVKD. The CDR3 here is CAIRSSGDASYNEQFF. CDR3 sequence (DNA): TGTGCCATCAGATCCAGCGGGGATGCTTCCTACAATGAGCAGTTCTTC.

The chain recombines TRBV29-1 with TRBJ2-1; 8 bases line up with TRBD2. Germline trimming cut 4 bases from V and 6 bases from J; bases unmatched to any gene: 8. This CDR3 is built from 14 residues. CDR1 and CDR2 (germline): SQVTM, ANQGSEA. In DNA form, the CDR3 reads TGCAGCGTTGGGGCTTACGGGAGGGGCAATGAGCAGTTCTTC. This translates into CSVGAYGRGNEQFF.

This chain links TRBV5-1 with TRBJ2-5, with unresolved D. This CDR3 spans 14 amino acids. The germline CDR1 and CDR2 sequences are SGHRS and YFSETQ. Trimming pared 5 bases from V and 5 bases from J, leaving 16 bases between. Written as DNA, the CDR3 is TGCGCCAGCAGTCATACCCTGGAGCCGGAGACCCAGTACTTC. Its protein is CASSHTLEPETQYF.

CDR3 sequence reads: CAISESTSGSRVRNEQFF. The CDR3 DNA follows: TGTGCCATCAGTGAGTCTACTAGCGGGAGTCGGGTGAGAAATGAGCAGTTCTTC. V usage is TRBV10-3 and J usage is TRBJ2-1; 11 bases map to TRBD2. The trim removed 0 bases at V and 7 bases at J, leaving 11 bases unmatched. Germline CDR1 is ENHRY and CDR2 is SYGVKD. The CDR3 loop spans 18 amino acids.

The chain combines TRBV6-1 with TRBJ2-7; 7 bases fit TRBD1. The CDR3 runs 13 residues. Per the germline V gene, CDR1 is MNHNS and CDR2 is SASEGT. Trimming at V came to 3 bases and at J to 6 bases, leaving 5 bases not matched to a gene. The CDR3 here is CASSESYRGEQYV. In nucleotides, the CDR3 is TGTGCCAGCAGTGAGTCGTACAGGGGCGAGCAGTACGTC.